This is a list of T cell receptor beta chains from one sample in a study of blood T cell repertoires in COVID-19. The data were produced by immunoSEQ multiplex PCR, yet TCRdb's version contains in-frame clones alone and is incomplete. The data contain more than 200,000 clones, approximately 80% of them singletons. The sequencing sample was made of peripheral blood. The receptors shown here come from a man aged 35 to 55 with acute or convalescent COVID-19. Both conserved end residues are part of each CDR3. The order of the fields is V gene, CDR3 protein.

v_gene: TRBV20-1
CDR3aa: CSASGKAFF

v_gene: TRBV19
CDR3aa: CASSSGGRGTQYF

v_gene: TRBV5-6
CDR3aa: CASSPGASSTDTQYF

v_gene: TRBV5-6
CDR3aa: CASSLGTGGYGYTF

v_gene: TRBV7-9
CDR3aa: CASSLRGGEGEKLFF

v_gene: TRBV24-1
CDR3aa: CATSGVGTSGNAQHTGELFF

v_gene: TRBV7-9
CDR3aa: CASSPPGEQFF

v_gene: TRBV15
CDR3aa: CATTGLAGEADRADTQYF

v_gene: TRBV5-1
CDR3aa: CASSPPLTGVGTDTQYF

v_gene: TRBV19
CDR3aa: CASSRPGQGAITRYNEQFF

v_gene: TRBV11-2
CDR3aa: CASSLLKTNQETQYF

v_gene: TRBV29-1
CDR3aa: CSGANVQGPEAFF

v_gene: TRBV27
CDR3aa: CASSLTGGAGANVLTF

v_gene: TRBV11-3
CDR3aa: CASSLDGSTGELFF

v_gene: TRBV10-3
CDR3aa: CAISGGGDNYGYTF

v_gene: TRBV27
CDR3aa: CASSLFAGALYEQYF

v_gene: TRBV11-3
CDR3aa: CASSPSRHGELFF

v_gene: TRBV4-1
CDR3aa: CASSQFVRDRMLF

v_gene: TRBV18
CDR3aa: CASSPPSVGSGTDTQYF

v_gene: TRBV7-2
CDR3aa: CASSSQTGERYGYTF

v_gene: TRBV7-9
CDR3aa: CASSAGPTEAFF

v_gene: TRBV12-3/TRBV12-4
CDR3aa: CASRTGEANVLTF

v_gene: TRBV2
CDR3aa: CASSGQGARQPQHF

v_gene: TRBV4-1
CDR3aa: CASSRRQGDGNTIYF

v_gene: TRBV5-6
CDR3aa: CASSLAGTGKAFF

v_gene: TRBV2
CDR3aa: CASSGKKGVAILFTEAFF

v_gene: TRBV5-1
CDR3aa: CASSPGDSFYEQYF

v_gene: TRBV30
CDR3aa: CAWSVLPGEAFF

v_gene: TRBV12-3/TRBV12-4
CDR3aa: CASSYDSSYEQYF

v_gene: TRBV6-5
CDR3aa: CATFRGREVETQYF

v_gene: TRBV9
CDR3aa: CASSLDRTTDTQYF

v_gene: TRBV3-1/TRBV3-2
CDR3aa: CASSYLQGFGDGYTF

v_gene: TRBV4-2
CDR3aa: CASSQSGVLNTGELFF

v_gene: TRBV15
CDR3aa: CATSRTGADGYTF

v_gene: TRBV3-1/TRBV3-2
CDR3aa: CASSQGIIAGTAAETQYF

v_gene: TRBV5-5
CDR3aa: CASSLFEWTQTVTGELFF

v_gene: TRBV10-1
CDR3aa: CASRATSGSVDEQFF

v_gene: TRBV25-1
CDR3aa: CASSEVSGTYNEQFF

v_gene: TRBV15
CDR3aa: CATSRVRTGEIEKLFF

v_gene: TRBV30
CDR3aa: CAWSTGPYGYTF